These 2 T cell receptor beta chains share one sample of origin, sequenced in a study of blood T cell repertoires in COVID-19. Clones were read by immunoSEQ multiplex PCR, and TCRdb kept only the in-frame ones, dropping some. The table has some 170,000 clones, 75% to 90% seen once. Input material: peripheral blood. The receptors were sampled from a woman between 40 and 50 years old with COVID-19, enrolled during active disease.

This clone was found a few times. The gene calls are TRBV29-1 and TRBJ1-2; D is possibly TRBD1 (5 bases). Between the trimmed V and J ends, which lost 0 bases and 3 bases, there was a span of 11 bases. Germline CDR1 SQVTM, CDR2 ANQGSEA. The CDR3 is 14 amino acids. The CDR3 region is CSVEDPGAYYGYTF. DNA of the CDR3: TGCAGCGTTGAAGACCCTGGGGCCTACTATGGCTACACCTTC.

V is TRBV27 and J is TRBJ1-4, with D possibly matching TRBD1 (5 bases). This CDR3 is built from 14 residues. The germline CDR1 and CDR2 sequences are MNHEY and SMNVEV (reference sequence). Trimming removed 5 bases from V and 4 bases from J, with 11 bases in between. CDR3 in DNA: TGTGCCAGCAGTCCAGGGCTCATTAATGAAAAACTGTTTTTT. It yields the protein CASSPGLINEKLFF.